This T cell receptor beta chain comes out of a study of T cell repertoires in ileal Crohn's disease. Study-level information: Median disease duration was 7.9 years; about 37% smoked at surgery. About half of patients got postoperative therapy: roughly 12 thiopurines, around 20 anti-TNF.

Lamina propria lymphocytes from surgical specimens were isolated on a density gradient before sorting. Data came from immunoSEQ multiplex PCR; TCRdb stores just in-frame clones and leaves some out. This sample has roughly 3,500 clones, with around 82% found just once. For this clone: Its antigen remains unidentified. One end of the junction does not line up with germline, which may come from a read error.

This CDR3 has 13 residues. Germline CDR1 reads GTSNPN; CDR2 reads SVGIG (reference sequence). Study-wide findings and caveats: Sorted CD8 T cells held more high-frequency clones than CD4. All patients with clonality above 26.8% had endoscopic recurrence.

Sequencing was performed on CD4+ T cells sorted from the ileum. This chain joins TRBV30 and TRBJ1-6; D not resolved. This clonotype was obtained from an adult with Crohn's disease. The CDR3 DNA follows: TGTGCCCGGAGCGAAGAGCATAATTCACCCCTCCACTTT. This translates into CARSEEHNSPLHF.